This TCR beta chain appears in the sequencing data of a study of identical twins. With 4 bases removed from V and 4 bases from J, the gap between germline ends came to 14 bases. The CDR3 covers 15 residues. Looked up from germline, CDR1 is SGHVS and CDR2 is FQNEAQ. Healthy Caucasian donors formed the entire cohort. A universal primer site was incorporated via template switching, and the cDNA contained unique molecular identifiers. A single record per CDR3 protein comes from TCRdb applying MiXCR to the 5' RACE reads. The sample carries 260,000 or so distinct CDR3 sequences, 7.5% recorded once. This clonotype was counted many times. These data were also reused for a study on yellow fever vaccine responses in identical twins. That publication notes: Twins reportedly appeared to share part of their vaccine T cell response while keeping part individual.

This sequence joins TRBV7-8 and TRBJ2-1, with a possible D match to TRBD2 (6 bases). The clonotype originates from a young woman in good health. Sequencing was carried out using CD8+ T cells sorted from blood. CDR3 in DNA: TGTGCCAGCAGCTCTGGGGGGATAGGGTACAATGAGCAGTTCTTC. Translation gives CASSSGGIGYNEQFF.